The next 9 T cell receptor beta chains were all read from a single sample in a study of T cells in Graves' hyperthyroidism and ophthalmopathy. Researchers took RNA transcripts and amplified the TCR beta CDR3 regions from them. A first-round RT-PCR of the TCR CDR3 used the HTBI primer set. TCRdb processed the multiplex PCR reads anew with MiXCR; each CDR3 protein has one entry. The data show fewer than 800,000 distinct CDR3 sequences, around 15% seen once. The sequenced sample was blood. Receptors originate from a man aged 18 to 29 with Graves' hyperthyroidism.

The rearrangement joins TRBV6-1 to TRBJ2-1, with D perhaps TRBD1 (6 bases). The V end was cut by 3 bases, the J end by 5 bases, with 23 bases between. Germline loops: CDR1 MNHNS, CDR2 SASEGT. The CDR3 covers 18 residues. The DNA for the CDR3 is TGTGCCAGCAGTGAGGGCAGGGGAGTGAACTGGGGGAACAATGAGCAGTTCTTC. It translates to CASSEGRGVNWGNNEQFF.

This clonotype was seen ten or more times. The DNA for the CDR3 is TGTGCCTGGAGTGTTGGAGCGGATACGCAGTATTTT. This codes for CAWSVGADTQYF. The chain carries TRBV30 and TRBJ2-3; D uncertain. In germline, CDR1 is GTSNPN, CDR2 SVGIG (reference sequence). The CDR3 is 12 amino acids. Trimming stripped 0 bases from V and 6 bases from J, with 7 bases between.

This clonotype was seen a single time. The chain has TRBV25-1 and TRBJ1-1; D may be TRBD1 (6 bases). The CDR3 totals 13 residues. Trimming stripped 3 bases from V and 5 bases from J, with 10 bases between. CDR1 MGHDK and CDR2 SYGVNS come from the germline V gene. The CDR3 protein is CASSEAGVTEAFF. The CDR3 bases are TGTGCCAGCAGTGAGGCAGGGGTGACTGAAGCTTTCTTT.

The chain has TRBV12-3 or TRBV12-4 and TRBJ2-1; D gene unclear. Trimming left V 5 bases short and J 7 bases short, with 9 bases between. The CDR3 consists of 12 residues. CDR3 sequence reads: CASSPHGNEQFF. In DNA, the CDR3 is TGTGCCAGCAGTCCCCACGGGAATGAGCAGTTCTTC.

V is TRBV7-2 and J is TRBJ2-5, with a tentative D call TRBD2 (5 bases). This CDR3 is 16 amino acids long. In germline, CDR1 is SGHTA, CDR2 FQGNSA. V was pared by 2 bases and J by 2 bases, with 15 bases between. This chain's CDR3 is CASSLSFAGRQETQYF. DNA of the CDR3: TGTGCCAGCAGCTTATCTTTTGCGGGCCGACAAGAGACCCAGTACTTC. Full variable domain (missing parts from reference TRBV7-2 and TRBJ2-5): GAGVSQSPSNKVTEKGKDVELRCDPISGHTALYWYRQSLGQGLEFLIYFQGNSAPDKSGLPSDRFSAERTGGSVSTLTIQRTQQEDSAVYLCASSLSFAGRQETQYFGPGTRLLVL.

This clonotype was recorded a few times. The chain couples TRBV10-2 to TRBJ1-2; 8 bases line up with TRBD1. With 7 bases clipped from V and 4 bases from J, the junction kept 17 bases outside the gene matches. This CDR3 is built from 17 residues. Germline assignment: CDR1 WSHSY and CDR2 SAAADI. The CDR3 nucleotides read TGCGCCAGCAACCCTCACAAAGGGGCAGGGGGCGGCTATGGCTACACCTTC. Translating gives CASNPHKGAGGGYGYTF.

This clonotype was observed a handful of times. The chain links TRBV7-9 to TRBJ1-3; the D gene is possibly TRBD1 (6 bases). The CDR3 extends over 17 amino acids. The ends were cut back, 5 bases at V and 4 bases at J, with 21 bases in the middle. Germline V gene data show CDR1 as SEHNR and CDR2 as FQNEAQ (reference sequence). The CDR3 DNA follows: TGTGCCAGCAGCCCGCGAGTTGGAGGGGGGACCGGAAACACCATATATTTT. The encoded protein is CASSPRVGGGTGNTIYF.

V and J are TRBV7-3 and TRBJ2-1; 10 nucleotides agree with TRBD2. The CDR3 covers 14 residues. The V segment lost 4 bases and the J segment 6 bases; nucleotides outside the gene matches: 3. Germline loops: CDR1 SGHTA, CDR2 FQGTGA. This CDR3 reads CASSSRTSGNEQFF. CDR3 coding DNA: TGTGCCAGCAGCTCTCGGACTAGCGGCAATGAGCAGTTCTTC.

This clonotype has only a few counts. This may be a read error: a much more frequent sequence differs by one nucleotide. DNA for the CDR3: TGTGCCAGCAATCGGCGCACCAATGAGCAGTTCTTC. Amino acid sequence: CASNRRTNEQFF. The V and J genes are TRBV28 and TRBJ2-1; D gene ambiguous. Trimming removed 7 bases at V and 6 bases at J, with 10 bases between. Germline CDR1 and CDR2: MDHEN and SYDVKM. The CDR3 has 12 residues. The complete variable domain, with remaining parts taken from reference TRBV28 and TRBJ2-1, reads DVKVTQSSRYLVKRTGEKVFLECVQDMDHENMFWYRQDPGLGLRLIYFSYDVKMKEKGDIPEGYSVSREKKERFSLILESASTNQTSMYLCASNRRTNEQFFGPGTRLTVL.